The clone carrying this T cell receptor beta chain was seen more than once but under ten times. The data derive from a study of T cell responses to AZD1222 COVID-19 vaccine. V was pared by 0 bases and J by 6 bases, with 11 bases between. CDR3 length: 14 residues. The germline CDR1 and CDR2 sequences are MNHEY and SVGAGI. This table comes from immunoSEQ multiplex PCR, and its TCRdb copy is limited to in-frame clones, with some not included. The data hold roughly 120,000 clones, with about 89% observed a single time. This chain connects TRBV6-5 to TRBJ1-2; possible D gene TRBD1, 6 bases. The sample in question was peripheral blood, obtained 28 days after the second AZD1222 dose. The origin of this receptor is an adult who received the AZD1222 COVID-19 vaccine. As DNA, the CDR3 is TGTGCCAGCAGTTACTCAGCAGGGGTAGATGGCTACACCTTC. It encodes CASSYSAGVDGYTF.